The rows below give T cell receptor beta chains drawn from one sample of a study of OX40 agonist ivuxolimab in advanced cancers. Measured with immunoSEQ multiplex PCR; TCRdb has only the in-frame clones, and not every one. This sample has about 26,000 clones, with about 87% found just once. The sequencing used CD4+ or CD8+ T cells sorted from blood, collected in a trial of the OX40 agonist ivuxolimab. All receptors come from an adult with an advanced solid tumor such as melanoma, head and neck, liver or kidney cancer. CDR3s include the opening cysteine and the closing phenylalanine or tryptophan. D genes are given only for firm matches. For some rows the clone size is stated as once, few or many, or as a class when expanded; others skip it.

v_call	clone_size	j_call	d_call	cdr3_aa	cdr3_nt
TRBV7-9	.	TRBJ2-7	TRBD1	CATTGGSYEQYF	TGTGCCACCACAGGGGGTTCCTACGAGCAGTACTTC
TRBV5-1	.	TRBJ2-3	.	CASSPTSFSTDTQYF	TGCGCCAGCAGCCCGACTTCGTTTAGCACAGATACGCAGTATTTT
TRBV2	.	TRBJ1-1	.	CASSETGIPNTEAFF	TGTGCCAGCAGTGAAACCGGAATACCGAACACTGAAGCTTTCTTT
TRBV7-8	once	TRBJ2-1	TRBD1	CASSPTGGHEQFF	TGTGCCAGCAGCCCGACAGGGGGGCATGAGCAGTTCTTC
TRBV28	.	TRBJ2-1	TRBD2	CAGALAGGHNEQFF	TGTGCCGGGGCCCTAGCGGGAGGACACAATGAGCAGTTCTTC
TRBV7-8	.	TRBJ2-2	.	CASSPPLEGRAMDGELFF	TGTGCCAGCAGCCCCCCCCTGGAAGGGCGGGCTATGGATGGGGAGCTGTTTTTT
TRBV6-5	.	TRBJ1-1	.	CASKTGVNTEAFF	TGTGCCAGCAAAACAGGAGTGAACACTGAAGCTTTCTTT
TRBV19	.	TRBJ2-7	TRBD1	CASSIGQAVREQYF	TGTGCCAGTAGTATCGGACAGGCAGTACGGGAGCAGTACTTC
TRBV30	.	TRBJ2-1	.	CAWSVMGDEQFF	TGTGCCTGGAGTGTGATGGGCGATGAGCAGTTCTTC
TRBV11-3	once	TRBJ2-3	.	CASSLDPGHSRTDTQYF	TGTGCCAGCAGCTTAGACCCAGGGCATTCAAGAACAGATACGCAGTATTTT
TRBV5-1	medium-sized	TRBJ2-1	TRBD2	CASSWGTSGFPDEQFF	TGCGCCAGCAGCTGGGGGACTAGCGGGTTCCCCGATGAGCAGTTCTTC
TRBV11-2	.	TRBJ2-1	.	CASSLVRTDGDEQFF	TGTGCCAGCAGCTTAGTTCGGACTGATGGAGATGAGCAGTTCTTC
TRBV11-1	.	TRBJ2-2	TRBD2	CASSLDYGTSEADTGELFF	TGTGCCAGCAGCTTAGATTATGGGACTAGCGAAGCGGACACCGGGGAGCTGTTTTTT
TRBV4-1	.	TRBJ2-7	.	CASSQEPGVEQYF	TGCGCCAGCAGCCAAGAACCCGGGGTTGAGCAGTACTTC
TRBV10-1	.	TRBJ2-3	TRBD2	CASSDLPGGASTDTQYF	TGCGCCAGCAGCGACCTTCCGGGGGGAGCAAGCACAGATACGCAGTATTTT
TRBV4-3	.	TRBJ2-7	.	CASSQEGLARYEQYF	TGCGCCAGCAGCCAAGAAGGGCTAGCCAGGTACGAGCAGTACTTC
TRBV25-1	.	TRBJ2-3	TRBD1	CASSGPDRYLTDTQYF	TGTGCCAGCAGTGGTCCGGACAGGTATCTCACAGATACGCAGTATTTT